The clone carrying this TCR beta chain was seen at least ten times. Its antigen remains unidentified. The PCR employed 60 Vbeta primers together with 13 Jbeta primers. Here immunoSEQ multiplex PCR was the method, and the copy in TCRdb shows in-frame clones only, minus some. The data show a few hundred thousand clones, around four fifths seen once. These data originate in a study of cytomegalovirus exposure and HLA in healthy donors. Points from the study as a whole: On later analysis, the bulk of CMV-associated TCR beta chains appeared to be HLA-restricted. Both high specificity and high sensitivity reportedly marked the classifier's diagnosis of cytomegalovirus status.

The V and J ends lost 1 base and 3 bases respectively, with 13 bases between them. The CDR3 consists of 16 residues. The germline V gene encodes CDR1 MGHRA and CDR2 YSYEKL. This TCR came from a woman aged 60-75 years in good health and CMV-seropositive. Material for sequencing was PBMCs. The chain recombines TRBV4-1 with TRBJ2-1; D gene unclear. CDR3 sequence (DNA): TGCGCCAGCAGCCAAGTGAGGTTATTGGTCTACAATGAGCAGTTCTTC. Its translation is CASSQVRLLVYNEQFF.